These T cell receptor beta chains were read from a single sample in a study of T cells after yellow fever vaccination. TCRdb re-called the 5' RACE reads with MiXCR, one entry per CDR3 protein. There are 110,000 or so distinct CDR3 sequences in the sample; 7.2% occur only once, and around 2.6% lies in the top ten. Source: CD4+ T cells sorted from PBMCs, taken roughly 46 days after the first yellow fever vaccination. All receptors derive from a man in his late teens or twenties who received the YFV17D yellow fever vaccine. The CDR3 runs from the conserved cysteine through the conserved F or W. The D gene is left open where the match is weak. Size is stated for part of the rows, as once, few or many counts, or as a class when the clone is expanded.

size | D | J | V | CDR3 | DNA
few | - | TRBJ1-1 | TRBV4-2 | CASSRALGTEAFF | TGTGCCAGCAGCCGAGCTTTGGGCACTGAAGCTTTCTTT
- | TRBD2 | TRBJ2-7 | TRBV29-1 | CSSSSGSSYEQYF | TGCAGCTCCAGTAGCGGGAGCTCCTACGAGCAGTACTTC
- | TRBD2 | TRBJ2-3 | TRBV9 | CASSTSGVGTDTQYF | TGTGCCAGCAGTACTAGCGGGGTGGGCACAGATACGCAGTATTTT
many | - | TRBJ2-7 | TRBV5-1 | CASSPGEGSYEQYF | TGCGCCAGCAGTCCCGGCGAGGGGTCCTACGAGCAGTACTTC
many | TRBD1 | TRBJ2-3 | TRBV5-1 | CASSQRQGIPDTQYF | TGCGCCAGCAGCCAACGACAGGGGATTCCAGATACGCAGTATTTT
many | - | TRBJ2-2 | TRBV9 | CASSPRTVNTGELFF | TGTGCCAGCAGCCCCCGGACGGTGAACACCGGGGAGCTGTTTTTT
many | - | TRBJ2-7 | TRBV5-1 | CASSLGTSTEYEQYF | TGCGCCAGCAGCTTGGGCACCTCAACGGAGTACGAGCAGTACTTC
many | - | TRBJ2-3 | TRBV20-1 | CSAGVATNTQYF | TGCAGTGCCGGTGTTGCCACGAATACGCAGTATTTT
- | TRBD2 | TRBJ2-3 | TRBV24-1 | CATSDLSEFQRGGSDTQYF | TGTGCCACCAGTGATTTGTCGGAGTTTCAGCGGGGGGGATCAGATACGCAGTATTTT
few | TRBD2 | TRBJ2-6 | TRBV20-1 | CSAPRPGGYVLTF | TGCAGTGCTCCCAGGCCGGGGGGGTACGTCCTGACTTTC
many | TRBD2 | TRBJ2-1 | TRBV20-1 | CSAKRLANEQFF | TGCAGTGCTAAACGACTAGCCAATGAGCAGTTCTTC
many | - | TRBJ2-7 | TRBV2 | CASSGPYEQYF | TGTGCCAGCAGTGGACCCTACGAGCAGTACTTC
many | TRBD1 | TRBJ1-2 | TRBV4-1 | CASSQAGQGVRYGYTF | TGCGCCAGCAGCCAAGCGGGACAGGGAGTTCGCTATGGCTACACCTTC
many | - | TRBJ2-5 | TRBV6-5 | CASSYSIRETQYF | TGTGCCAGCAGTTACTCGATTCGGGAGACCCAGTACTTC
many | - | TRBJ1-1 | TRBV18 | CASSPNPGVVSEAFF | TGTGCCAGCTCACCAAATCCAGGGGTGGTTTCTGAAGCTTTCTTT
few | - | TRBJ2-3 | TRBV5-4 | CASSYHREGGTDTQYF | TGTGCCAGCAGCTACCACAGGGAGGGCGGCACAGATACGCAGTATTTT
many | TRBD2 | TRBJ2-2 | TRBV5-1 | CASSPETSGGLISTGELFF | TGCGCCAGCAGCCCGGAGACTAGCGGGGGACTAATCAGCACCGGGGAGCTGTTTTTT
many | TRBD2 | TRBJ2-5 | TRBV5-1 | CASSLGPSGGGETQYF | TGCGCCAGCAGCTTGGGCCCCAGCGGGGGTGGGGAGACCCAGTACTTC
many | - | TRBJ2-1 | TRBV7-3 | CASSLGGGEWDEQFF | TGTGCCAGCAGCTTGGGGGGCGGGGAATGGGATGAGCAGTTCTTC
many | - | TRBJ1-4 | TRBV3-1 | CASSQDFEKLFF | TGTGCCAGCAGCCAAGATTTTGAAAAACTGTTTTTT
many | - | TRBJ1-1 | TRBV12-3/TRBV12-4 | CASSYSFGNTEAFF | TGTGCCAGCAGTTATTCGTTTGGAAACACTGAAGCTTTCTTT
many | - | TRBJ1-2 | TRBV12-3/TRBV12-4 | CASSPPTVSGYTF | TGTGCCAGCAGTCCGCCGACAGTCAGCGGCTACACCTTC
many | TRBD1 | TRBJ2-7 | TRBV7-8 | CASRRGHGTYEQYF | TGTGCCAGCCGCAGGGGGCACGGTACCTACGAGCAGTACTTC
- | - | TRBJ1-5 | TRBV24-1 | CATIGDSNQPQHF | TGTGCCACCATCGGAGATAGCAATCAGCCCCAGCATTTT
many | - | TRBJ2-3 | TRBV5-1 | CASSFSPSGTDTQYF | TGCGCCAGCAGCTTTTCCCCATCTGGCACAGATACGCAGTATTTT
many | - | TRBJ2-4 | TRBV7-2 | CASSLDRAKNIQYF | TGTGCCAGCAGCTTAGACAGGGCCAAAAACATTCAGTACTTC
many | - | TRBJ2-4 | TRBV2 | CASSSEVRDLQYF | TGTGCCAGCAGTTCTGAGGTTCGAGATCTTCAGTACTTC
many | - | TRBJ1-5 | TRBV10-3 | CAISETLGAGNQPQHF | TGTGCCATCAGTGAGACCCTAGGGGCAGGCAATCAGCCCCAGCATTTT
many | - | TRBJ1-1 | TRBV19 | CASTEYTEAFF | TGTGCCAGTACGGAATACACTGAAGCTTTCTTT
- | TRBD2 | TRBJ2-1 | TRBV3-1 | CASSQGRSGGAYNEQFF | TGTGCCAGCAGCCAAGGACGGAGCGGGGGGGCTTACAATGAGCAGTTCTTC
many | TRBD2 | TRBJ2-1 | TRBV12-3/TRBV12-4 | CASQASGFYNEQFF | TGTGCCAGCCAAGCTAGCGGGTTCTACAATGAGCAGTTCTTC
many | TRBD1 | TRBJ1-4 | TRBV5-1 | CASSSGDRGSNEKLFF | TGCGCCAGCAGCTCGGGAGACAGGGGATCTAATGAAAAACTGTTTTTT
many | TRBD1 | TRBJ1-2 | TRBV4-2 | CASSLQDRGYDGYTF | TGTGCCAGCAGCCTCCAGGACAGGGGGTACGATGGCTACACCTTC
many | - | TRBJ1-2 | TRBV5-1 | CASSPPGTYGYTF | TGCGCCAGCAGTCCCCCGGGGACCTATGGCTACACCTTC
many | - | TRBJ1-1 | TRBV7-2 | CASSLPTENTEAFF | TGTGCCAGCAGCTTGCCGACTGAGAACACTGAAGCTTTCTTT
- | - | TRBJ1-4 | TRBV9 | CASSRSGGTNEKLFF | TGTGCCAGTTCTCGAAGCGGGGGGACTAATGAAAAACTGTTTTTT
many | - | TRBJ1-2 | TRBV20-1 | CSARGEGSTNYGYTF | TGCAGTGCTAGGGGGGAGGGCAGTACTAACTATGGCTACACCTTC
many | - | TRBJ1-1 | TRBV7-6 | CASSSEMNTEAFF | TGTGCCAGCAGCTCCGAGATGAACACTGAAGCTTTCTTT
many | - | TRBJ2-4 | TRBV18 | CASSDQGEDIQYF | TGTGCCAGCTCCGACCAGGGGGAGGACATTCAGTACTTC
many | TRBD1 | TRBJ2-7 | TRBV4-3 | CASSQDLFTGTAPGEQYF | TGCGCCAGCAGCCAAGACCTCTTTACCGGGACAGCCCCGGGGGAGCAGTACTTC